Listed below are T cell receptor beta chains from one sample, sequenced in a study of cytomegalovirus exposure and HLA in healthy donors. TCRdb's table, derived via immunoSEQ multiplex PCR, lists solely in-frame clones and lacks some. This sample has roughly 120,000 clones; around 85% occur once, and the top ten carry around 4.5%. The sample was PBMCs. Every receptor here comes from a young man in good health and CMV-seropositive. CDR3s include the opening cysteine and the closing phenylalanine or tryptophan. D genes are given only for firm matches. Clone size appears in some rows only: once, few, many, or a class for an expanded clone.

abundance	v_gene	j_gene	d_gene	CDR3nt	CDR3aa
NA	TRBV5-1	TRBJ2-1	TRBD1	TGCGCCAGCAGGTACCGGACAGGGTACAATGAGCAGTTCTTC	CASRYRTGYNEQFF
NA	TRBV2	TRBJ2-6	NA	TGTGCCAGCACGGGTGGGGCCAACGTCCTGACTTTC	CASTGGANVLTF
NA	TRBV18	TRBJ1-6	NA	TGTGCCAGCTCAACGGGACAACCGACTAATTCACCCCTCCACTTT	CASSTGQPTNSPLHF
once	TRBV5-1	TRBJ1-6	TRBD1	TGCGCCAGCAGCAGGACAGGGGCTAATTCACCCCTCCACTTT	CASSRTGANSPLHF
NA	TRBV5-8	TRBJ1-4	NA	TGTGCCGGTCAGGGGAATTGGAATGAAAAACTGTTTTTT	CAGQGNWNEKLFF
NA	TRBV19	TRBJ2-1	NA	TGTGCCAGTAGTACGACAGGCTCCTACAATGAGCAGTTCTTC	CASSTTGSYNEQFF
NA	TRBV4-2	TRBJ2-7	NA	TGTGCCAGCAGCCAGGTTTCCAGGATCACCCAGTCCTACGAGCAGTACTTC	CASSQVSRITQSYEQYF
NA	TRBV7-9	TRBJ2-1	NA	TGTGCCAGCAGCTTAGGAGGGTGGTATGAGCAGTTCTTC	CASSLGGWYEQFF
NA	TRBV6-5	TRBJ2-1	TRBD1	TGTGCCAGCAGTTTTGACAGGGGGCGGTACAATGAGCAGTTCTTC	CASSFDRGRYNEQFF
few	TRBV7-9	TRBJ1-6	TRBD1	TGTGCCAGCAGCGGAAGACAGGGGGGTTTCGGTTCACCCCTCCACTTT	CASSGRQGGFGSPLHF
NA	TRBV7-9	TRBJ1-3	NA	TGTGCCAGCAGCTGGGACACGCTCTCTGGAAACACCATATATTTT	CASSWDTLSGNTIYF
once	TRBV7-9	TRBJ2-7	NA	TGTGCCAGCAGCTTAGCGTGGCAGGGGCCATACGAGCAGTACTTC	CASSLAWQGPYEQYF
NA	TRBV18	TRBJ1-2	NA	TGTGCCAGCTCACCATTGGAGGCGAACTATGGCTACACCTTC	CASSPLEANYGYTF
NA	TRBV11-2	TRBJ1-2	NA	TGTGCCAGCAGCACGGACAGATCCTATGGCTACACCTTC	CASSTDRSYGYTF
NA	TRBV9	TRBJ1-4	NA	TGTGCCAGCAGCGTAGGAACAGGGAAGAGTGAAAAACTGTTTTTT	CASSVGTGKSEKLFF
NA	TRBV5-1	TRBJ1-1	NA	TGCGCCAGCAGCCCCCCGGGGGGGGGTTCTGAAGCTTTCTTT	CASSPPGGGSEAFF
NA	TRBV4-1	TRBJ2-3	TRBD2	TGCGCCAGCAGCCAAGCTAGCGGGGTGCTTCCAGATACGCAGTATTTT	CASSQASGVLPDTQYF
NA	TRBV9	TRBJ2-5	TRBD1	TGTGCCAGCAGCCCAGCCCCCGGGACAGGGGGGGCGAAGACCCAGTACTTC	CASSPAPGTGGAKTQYF
NA	TRBV28	TRBJ1-5	NA	TGTGCCAGCAGTTCCGTTGTCAGGGGAAGCAATCAGCCCCAGCATTTT	CASSSVVRGSNQPQHF
NA	TRBV5-1	TRBJ1-2	NA	TGCGCCAGCAGCTTGGAGGGGCAGGGCTATGGCTACACCTTC	CASSLEGQGYGYTF
NA	TRBV5-6	TRBJ1-4	NA	TGTGCCAGCAGCTTAAGGATAGGGGCTGACATGGAAAAACTGTTTTTT	CASSLRIGADMEKLFF
NA	TRBV27	TRBJ2-7	TRBD1	TGTGCCAGCAGACCAACAGGGGGAGGCTACGAGCAGTACTTC	CASRPTGGGYEQYF
once	TRBV19	TRBJ2-3	NA	TGTGCCAGTACCCCACCGGAGGGGGCGGGGACAGATACGCAGTATTTT	CASTPPEGAGTDTQYF
once	TRBV7-8	TRBJ2-5	TRBD2	TGTGCCAGCAGCTCCTCTCGACTAGCGAGGTACCAAGAGACCCAGTACTTC	CASSSSRLARYQETQYF
NA	TRBV5-1	TRBJ2-2	TRBD1	TGCGCCAGCAGCGCCGGGACAGCCAACGGGGAGCTGTTTTTT	CASSAGTANGELFF
NA	TRBV11-2	TRBJ1-6	NA	TGTGCCAGCAGCCAGACAGAGAGCTTTTCACCCCTCCACTTT	CASSQTESFSPLHF
NA	TRBV28	TRBJ2-3	TRBD1	TGTGCCAGCAGACGACAGGGAGCTAGCACAGATACGCAGTATTTT	CASRRQGASTDTQYF
NA	TRBV5-1	TRBJ2-3	NA	TGCGCCAGCAGCTCTGGAGAGACAGATACGCAGTATTTT	CASSSGETDTQYF
NA	TRBV28	TRBJ2-7	TRBD2	TGTGCCAGCAGTTTATTTAGGGAGGGAATTTACGAGCAGTACTTC	CASSLFREGIYEQYF
NA	TRBV30	TRBJ1-2	TRBD1	TGTGCCTGGACAGGACAGGGGGGGAACTATGGCTACACCTTC	CAWTGQGGNYGYTF
NA	TRBV25-1	TRBJ1-4	NA	TGTGCCAGCAGTGAGTACGGGGGAAGGAATGAAAAACTGTTTTTT	CASSEYGGRNEKLFF